A selection of T cell receptor beta chains follows, all from one sample in a study of T cell responses to AZD1222 COVID-19 vaccine. Some clones are missing from TCRdb's copy, which holds only in-frame ones; the method was immunoSEQ multiplex PCR. The sample lists approximately 120,000 clones; 88% were seen once. Specimen: peripheral blood, collected on day 0 of AZD1222 vaccination. These TCRs come from an adult in good health. The conserved cysteine and the conserved F or W are not part of the CDR3 here. D genes are given only for firm matches.

D: NA; V: TRBV3-1/TRBV3-2; J: TRBJ2-3; CDR3: ASSQERGIGTDTQY
D: NA; V: TRBV18; J: TRBJ2-7; CDR3: ASSPLPGKSDEQY
D: TRBD1; V: TRBV3-1/TRBV3-2; J: TRBJ1-5; CDR3: ASSLGQSNQPQH
D: TRBD2; V: TRBV6-5; J: TRBJ2-1; CDR3: ASSYHTSGRAAEQF
D: TRBD2; V: TRBV5-4; J: TRBJ2-5; CDR3: ASSLARRAAGGNEGTQY
D: TRBD2; V: TRBV6-5; J: TRBJ2-1; CDR3: ASTSGDEQF
D: NA; V: TRBV24-1; J: TRBJ2-1; CDR3: ATGRGSYNEQF
D: NA; V: TRBV3-1/TRBV3-2; J: TRBJ1-5; CDR3: ASSQENASPTSDSNQPQH
D: NA; V: TRBV18; J: TRBJ1-5; CDR3: ASSPNHRDQPQH
D: NA; V: TRBV19; J: TRBJ2-5; CDR3: ASTQDSLQETQY